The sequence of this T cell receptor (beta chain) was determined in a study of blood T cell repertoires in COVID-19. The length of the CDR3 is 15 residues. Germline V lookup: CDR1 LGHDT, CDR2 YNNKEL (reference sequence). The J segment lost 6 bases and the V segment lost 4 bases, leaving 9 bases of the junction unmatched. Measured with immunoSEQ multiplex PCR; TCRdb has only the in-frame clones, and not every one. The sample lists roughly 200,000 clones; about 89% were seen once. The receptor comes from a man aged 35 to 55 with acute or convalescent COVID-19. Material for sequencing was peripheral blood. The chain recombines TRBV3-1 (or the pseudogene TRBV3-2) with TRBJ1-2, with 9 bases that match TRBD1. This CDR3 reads CASSLNRGLGDGYTF. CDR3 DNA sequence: TGTGCCAGCAGCCTCAACAGGGGGCTTGGGGATGGCTACACCTTC.